The clone carrying this TCR beta chain appeared a few times. The target antigen is unknown. This sample was included in a study of T cell repertoires in cytomegalovirus infection. Whole-study results and caveats: There were carriers of CMV plus the relevant HLA, and cumulative public TCR beta family frequency identified them.

V lost 0 bases to trimming and J lost 8 bases, with 17 bases between them. CDR1 SGDLS and CDR2 YYNGEE come from the germline V gene. This CDR3 has 15 amino acids. TCRdb recomputed calls from the reads with MiXCR, one row per CDR3 protein. Of approximately 400,000 distinct CDR3 sequences in the sample, approximately 30% were seen once. The sequence came from a human donor in good health (CMV status not recorded). Some clones in this sample may be carry-over from other donors' samples. The specimen was PBMCs. V usage is TRBV9 and J usage is TRBJ1-2; weak D call: TRBD1 (6 bases). CDR3 DNA: TGTGCCAGCAGCGTAGAAAACAGGGAATTTGTGGGCTACACCTTC. The encoded protein is CASSVENREFVGYTF.